This TCR beta chain was obtained from a study of radiation and T cells in renal cell carcinoma. Study results and caveats: Baseline intratumoral clonotype presence is unknown without pretreatment biopsies.

Measured with immunoSEQ multiplex PCR; TCRdb has only the in-frame clones, and not every one. This sample has approximately 150,000 clones, with approximately 86% found just once. Regarding this clone: Its matching antigen is unknown.

Germline-derived CDR1 and CDR2 are SGHNT and YENEEA. After removal of 1 base from V and 1 base from J, the junction contained 5 bases not matched to a gene. This CDR3 has 16 residues. Time point in this sample: blood 4 weeks post-SBRT, at nephrectomy. Treatment given: 15 Gy SBRT to primary tumor, nephrectomy 4 weeks later. The chain employs TRBV11-3 and TRBJ2-5; TRBD1 aligns across 8 bases. The sequencing here drew on blood, taken from a patient whose treatment included radiotherapy and nephrectomy. The sequence was collected from a woman aged 50 to 65 with renal cell carcinoma. The CDR3 loop reads CASSLGQGRFQETQYF. The CDR3 coding sequence is TGTGCCAGCAGCTTAGGACAGGGGCGATTCCAAGAGACCCAGTACTTC.